This T cell receptor (beta chain) emerged from a study of T cells in Graves' hyperthyroidism and ophthalmopathy. Trimming cost V 6 bases and J 7 bases; bases outside gene matches: 11. The V gene's germline CDR1 is MNHNS and CDR2 SASEGT. The CDR3 covers 15 residues. Amplified regions were TCR beta CDR3 sequences from RNA transcripts. With the HTBI primer set, the TCR CDR3 went through a first round of RT-PCR. Using its own MiXCR run on the multiplex PCR reads, TCRdb lists one record per CDR3 protein. The sample lists 550,000 to 850,000 distinct CDR3 sequences; about 17% were seen once. This clonotype was detected only a few times.

The chain couples TRBV6-1 to TRBJ1-5; 8 bases map to TRBD1. Source material: blood. This clonotype originated in a woman aged 45-60 years with Graves' hyperthyroidism that later progressed to Graves' ophthalmopathy. The CDR3 spells CASRKYQGAGQPQHF. CDR3 bases: TGTGCCAGCAGGAAGTACCAGGGGGCAGGACAGCCCCAGCATTTT.